This passage covers 20 T cell receptor beta chains from one sample sequenced in a study of cytomegalovirus exposure and HLA in healthy donors. The study ran its PCR with 60 Vbeta and 13 Jbeta primers. Generated by immunoSEQ multiplex PCR, the TCRdb table keeps only in-frame clones and is missing some. The sample has 100,000 to 150,000 clones; around 80% are singletons. The material sequenced was PBMCs. The receptors derive from a man aged 25-45 years in good health and CMV-seronegative.

The chain couples TRBV2 to TRBJ2-1; 8 bases are a match to TRBD1. The CDR3 is 15 amino acids. With 7 bases clipped from V and 0 bases from J, the junction kept 5 bases outside the gene matches. Germline-derived CDR1 and CDR2 are SNHLY and FYNNEI. Here the CDR3 DNA reads TGTGCCAGCAACGCCGGGACAGGCTCCTACAATGAGCAGTTCTTC. Its translation: CASNAGTGSYNEQFF.

The V and J genes are TRBV6-6 and TRBJ1-5; D remains ambiguous. Trimming stripped 4 bases from V and 7 bases from J, with 8 bases between. Germline V gene lookup returns CDR1 MNHNY and CDR2 SVGAGI (reference sequence). The CDR3 loop spans 12 amino acids. CDR3 protein: CASSSRGQPQHF. The CDR3 DNA reads TGTGCCAGCAGTTCCCGCGGACAGCCCCAGCATTTT.

V gene TRBV7-2 combines with J gene TRBJ2-7; tentatively, D is TRBD2 (5 bases). Trimming took off 1 base at V and 1 base at J, with 11 bases between the two ends. The CDR3 has 15 amino acids. The germline V gene encodes CDR1 SGHTA and CDR2 FQGNSA. For the CDR3, the DNA is TGTGCCAGCAGCTTAGTTTGGACTCCTTCCTACGAGCAGTACTTC. Translation: CASSLVWTPSYEQYF. Based on the CDR3 plus reference TRBV7-2 and TRBJ2-7, the full variable domain is GAGVSQSPSNKVTEKGKDVELRCDPISGHTALYWYRQSLGQGLEFLIYFQGNSAPDKSGLPSDRFSAERTGGSVSTLTIQRTQQEDSAVYLCASSLVWTPSYEQYFGPGTRLTVT.

As to this clone: Because it lacks the conserved phenylalanine or tryptophan at the end, this CDR3 is likely a read error. The chain recombines TRBV6-6 with TRBJ1-1, with 7 bases identical to TRBD1. Germline-derived CDR1 and CDR2 are MNHNY and SVGAGI (reference sequence). With V trimmed by 2 bases and J by 1 base, 4 bases remained unmatched. The CDR3 runs to 15 residues. The CDR3 DNA follows: TGTGCCAGCAGTTACCGGGACAGCTCGAACACTGAAGCTTTCCTT. The encoded protein is CASSYRDSSNTEAFL.

The V and J genes are TRBV7-9 and TRBJ1-4; D is unclear. V lost 2 bases to trimming and J lost 5 bases, with 9 bases between them. The length of the CDR3 is 14 residues. Per the germline V gene, CDR1 is SEHNR and CDR2 is FQNEAQ (reference sequence). This chain's CDR3 is CASSLLGRNEKLFF. The CDR3 nucleotides are TGTGCCAGCAGCTTACTAGGCAGAAATGAAAAACTGTTTTTT.

The chain couples TRBV2 to TRBJ1-5, with 7 bases aligning to TRBD1. Germline loops: CDR1 SNHLY, CDR2 FYNNEI. The V segment lost 3 bases and the J segment 1 base; nucleotides outside the gene matches: 9. The CDR3 is made up of 17 amino acids. The CDR3 is CASSERVVTGSNQPQHF. The DNA for the CDR3 is TGTGCCAGCAGTGAGAGGGTTGTGACAGGGAGCAATCAGCCCCAGCATTTT.

The rearrangement uses TRBV6-5 and TRBJ2-7; 9 bases are shared with TRBD1. Germline lookup yields CDR1 MNHEY and CDR2 SVGAGI. This CDR3 region has 13 residues. The J segment lost 2 bases and the V segment lost 8 bases, leaving 4 bases of the junction unmatched. Here the CDR3 reads CASGRDRAYEQYF. Here the CDR3 DNA reads TGTGCCAGCGGCCGGGACAGGGCCTACGAGCAGTACTTC.

The chain uses TRBV7-9 and TRBJ2-4; D unresolved. This CDR3 is 14 amino acids long. The V gene lost 4 bases and the J gene lost 1 base, with 8 bases spanning the gap. In germline, CDR1 is SEHNR, CDR2 FQNEAQ (reference sequence). The CDR3 region has the DNA TGTGCCAGCAGCTCGTCTGCGGCCAAAAACATTCAGTACTTC. It yields the protein CASSSSAAKNIQYF.

The V and J genes are TRBV29-1 and TRBJ2-7, with D unresolved. Germline CDR1 SQVTM, CDR2 ANQGSEA. V was cut by 6 bases and J by 2 bases, with 20 bases left in between. CDR3 length: 15 amino acids. CDR3 bases: TGCAGCGTCGCAAAATTAAGAGGAGTCACCTACGAGCAGTACTTC. Protein: CSVAKLRGVTYEQYF.

The chain is built from TRBV4-1 and TRBJ2-1; tentatively, D is TRBD1 (5 bases). V lost 1 base and J 1 base, leaving 11 bases between the germline ends. There are 16 residues in the CDR3. The germline gives CDR1 MGHRA, CDR2 YSYEKL. CDR3 protein: CASSQVGRASYNEQFF. In DNA form, the CDR3 reads TGCGCCAGCAGCCAAGTTGGCAGGGCATCCTACAATGAGCAGTTCTTC.

This clone appeared once. The chain links TRBV5-1 to TRBJ2-7; 7 nucleotides match TRBD1. Per the germline V gene, CDR1 is SGHRS and CDR2 is YFSETQ. The CDR3 consists of 15 residues. Trimming took 1 base from V and 4 from J; bases not matched to a gene: 8. The CDR3 region is CASSLTRQGMYEQYF. In DNA form, the CDR3 reads TGCGCCAGCAGCTTGACCCGACAGGGAATGTACGAGCAGTACTTC.

This clone was observed a few times. The chain employs TRBV4-1 and TRBJ2-2, with D tentatively TRBD2 (6 bases). The CDR3 is 18 amino acids. V lost 1 base to trimming and J lost 4 bases, with 19 bases between them. Germline V gene lookup returns CDR1 MGHRA and CDR2 YSYEKL. Here the CDR3 reads CASSQGRLAPPGTGELFF. The CDR3 DNA follows: TGCGCCAGCAGCCAAGGAAGGCTAGCGCCCCCGGGCACCGGGGAGCTGTTTTTT.

The gene calls are TRBV4-3 and TRBJ1-2; a weak D match, TRBD1 (6 bases). The CDR3 covers 16 residues. Trimming cost V 0 bases and J 4 bases, with 15 bases left between them. Germline assignment: CDR1 LGHNA and CDR2 YSLEER. The CDR3 here is CASSQDGTGGPYGYTF. The CDR3 bases are TGCGCCAGCAGCCAAGATGGCACGGGGGGCCCCTATGGCTACACCTTC.

The V and J genes are TRBV6-4 and TRBJ1-5, with D perhaps matching TRBD1 (6 bases). Germline CDR1 and CDR2: MRHNA and SNTAGT. The CDR3 runs 17 residues. V was clipped by 4 bases and J by 0 bases, with 16 bases between them. DNA of the CDR3: TGTGCCAGCAGTGCCCCGGACAGAGAATATAGCAATCAGCCCCAGCATTTT. As protein: CASSAPDREYSNQPQHF.

This clone occurred once. This chain uses TRBV11-2 with TRBJ2-1; D not resolved. V lost 0 bases to trimming and J lost 6 bases, with 6 bases between them. The CDR3 loop spans 13 amino acids. Germline loops: CDR1 SGHAT, CDR2 FQNNGV. The CDR3 loop reads CASSLESVNEQFF. The CDR3 bases are TGTGCCAGCAGCTTAGAATCCGTCAATGAGCAGTTCTTC.

This clone has just a few counts. This CDR3 is also generated by other DNA sequences in the sample. V and J are TRBV5-1 and TRBJ2-2; 10 positions agree with TRBD2. Trimming removed 4 bases from V and 1 base from J; junction bases left unmatched: 4. This CDR3 comprises 16 residues. Germline CDR1 reads SGHRS; CDR2 reads YFSETQ. The CDR3 reads CASSSGLAVNTGELFF. For the CDR3, the DNA is TGCGCCAGCAGCAGCGGACTAGCGGTGAACACCGGGGAGCTGTTTTTT.

The chain is built from TRBV5-1 and TRBJ2-7, with 8 bases lining up with TRBD2. This CDR3 comprises 13 residues. Germline loops: CDR1 SGHRS, CDR2 YFSETQ. V was clipped by 0 bases and J by 7 bases; unmatched bases: 3. The CDR3 reads CASSLAGGVEQYF. The CDR3 DNA sequence: TGCGCCAGCAGCTTGGCCGGGGGGGTTGAGCAGTACTTC.

J is TRBJ1-1 and V is TRBV29-1, with TRBD1 matching over 10 bases. CDR3 length equals 15 residues. The germline CDR1 and CDR2 sequences are SQVTM and ANQGSEA. The V and J ends lost 5 bases and 7 bases, in that order; junction bases with no gene match: 13. In DNA, the CDR3 is TGCAGCGTTCTTGAGCGCCGGACAGGGGGGATTGAAGCTTTCTTT. It translates to CSVLERRTGGIEAFF.

V and J are TRBV5-6 and TRBJ2-5; D perhaps matches TRBD1 (6 bases). V lost 2 bases to trimming and J lost 11 bases, with 19 bases between them. The V gene's germline CDR1 is SGHDT and CDR2 YYEEEE. This CDR3 has 14 amino acids. Written as DNA, the CDR3 is TGTGCCAGCAGCTTCTACCGTTTCGCAGGGGAGCAGTACTTC. This gives the protein CASSFYRFAGEQYF.

CDR3 nucleotides: TGCGCCAGCAGCTCCGCCGGGTATGAGCAGTTCTTC. Its protein product is CASSSAGYEQFF. This chain links TRBV5-1 with TRBJ2-1, with unresolved D. V shed 3 bases and J shed 8 bases, with 9 bases lying between them. Per the germline V gene, CDR1 is SGHRS and CDR2 is YFSETQ. CDR3 size: 12 residues.